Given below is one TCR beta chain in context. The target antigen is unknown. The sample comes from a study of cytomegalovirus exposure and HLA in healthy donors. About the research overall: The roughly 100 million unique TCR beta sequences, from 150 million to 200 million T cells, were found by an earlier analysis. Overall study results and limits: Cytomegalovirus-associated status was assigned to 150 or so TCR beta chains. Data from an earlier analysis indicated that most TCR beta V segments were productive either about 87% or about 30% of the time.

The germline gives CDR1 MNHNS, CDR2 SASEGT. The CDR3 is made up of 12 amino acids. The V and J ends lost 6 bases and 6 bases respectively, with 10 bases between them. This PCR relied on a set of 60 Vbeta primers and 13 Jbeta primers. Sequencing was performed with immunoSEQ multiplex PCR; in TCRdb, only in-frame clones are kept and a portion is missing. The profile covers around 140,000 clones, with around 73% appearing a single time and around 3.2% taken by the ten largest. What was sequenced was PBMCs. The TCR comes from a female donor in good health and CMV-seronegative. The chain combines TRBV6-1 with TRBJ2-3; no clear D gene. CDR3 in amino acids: CASSPNWDTQYF. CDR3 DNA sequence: TGTGCCAGCAGCCCGAACTGGGATACGCAGTATTTT.